The 10 T cell receptor beta chains given below trace back to one sample, sequenced in a study of T cell changes during pregnancy in multiple sclerosis. Profiled with immunoSEQ multiplex PCR; TCRdb holds only in-frame clones, not every one. The table has around 40,000 clones, 93% seen once. The material sequenced was CD8+ T cells from peripheral blood mononuclear cells, taken in the third trimester of pregnancy. These TCRs come from a female donor with multiple sclerosis, enrolled in a pregnancy study.

This clone was seen a single time. The chain uses TRBV27 and TRBJ1-2; a possible D gene is TRBD1 (5 bases). V was clipped by 8 bases and J by 4 bases, with 11 bases between them. This CDR3 is built from 12 residues. Looked up from germline, CDR1 is MNHEY and CDR2 is SMNVEV (reference sequence). CDR3 sequence: CASGGAGYGYTF. CDR3 coding DNA: TGTGCCAGCGGTGGGGCAGGCTATGGCTACACCTTC.

This chain uses TRBV5-4 with TRBJ1-2; 7 bases fit TRBD1. The V gene end was trimmed by 4 bases and the J gene end by 4 bases; junction bases not matched to a gene: 4. This CDR3 comprises 13 residues. CDR1 SGHNT and CDR2 YYREEE come from the germline V gene (reference sequence). This CDR3 reads CASSVGQTYGYTF. CDR3 DNA sequence: TGTGCCAGCAGCGTGGGACAGACCTATGGCTACACCTTC.

The chain combines TRBV15 with TRBJ1-6; TRBD1 agrees at 9 bases. The germline V gene encodes CDR1 LNHNV and CDR2 YYDKDF (reference sequence). Losses at the gene ends were 0 bases for V and 7 bases for J; bases not matched to a gene: 1. The CDR3 length is 15 residues. The CDR3 DNA follows: TGTGCCACCAGCAGAGACACAGGGGGCAATTCACCCCTCCACTTT. Its protein product is CATSRDTGGNSPLHF. Using reference TRBV15 and TRBJ1-6 for the parts outside the CDR3, the full variable domain is DAMVIQNPRYQVTQFGKPVTLSCSQTLNHNVMYWYQQKSSQAPKLLFHYYDKDFNNEADTPDNFQSRRPNTSFCFLDIRSPGLGDTAMYLCATSRDTGGNSPLHFGNGTRLTVT.

This clone came up a few times. The CDR3 spells CASSETGGSAEAFF. The CDR3 nucleotides read TGTGCCAGCAGTGAGACAGGGGGCTCGGCTGAAGCTTTCTTT. The chain is built from TRBV25-1 and TRBJ1-1; the match to TRBD1 covers 10 bases. Germline CDR1 reads MGHDK; CDR2 reads SYGVNS. After removal of 3 bases from V and 6 bases from J, the junction contained 4 bases not matched to a gene. The CDR3 has 14 amino acids.

This chain connects TRBV9 to TRBJ1-3; D may be TRBD1 (5 bases). The CDR3 totals 16 residues. Trimming left V 3 bases short and J 0 bases short, with 13 bases between. Per the germline V gene, CDR1 is SGDLS and CDR2 is YYNGEE. The CDR3 protein is CASSAPGTPSGNTIYF. The CDR3, as DNA: TGTGCCAGCAGCGCCCCCGGGACTCCCTCTGGAAACACCATATATTTT.

This clone was detected only a few times. This rearrangement joins TRBV6-4 to TRBJ2-1; 11 bases agree with TRBD2. Germline assignment: CDR1 MRHNA and CDR2 SNTAGT. V gave up 5 bases and J gave up 8 bases; unmatched junction bases: 8. CDR3 length: 15 residues. CDR3 DNA sequence: TGTGCCAGCAGTCTTCTAGCGGGGGGTTCGGATGAGCAGTTCTTC. It specifies CASSLLAGGSDEQFF.

As for this clone: At the DNA level, this CDR3 is encoded by other sequences in the same sample as well. The chain links TRBV9 to TRBJ2-2; tentatively, D is TRBD1 (6 bases). The germline V gene has CDR1 SGDLS and CDR2 YYNGEE. Between the trimmed V and J ends, which lost 0 bases and 4 bases, there was a span of 7 bases. The CDR3 spans 14 residues. Written as DNA, the CDR3 is TGTGCCAGCAGCGTAGGAGGGGGCACCGGGGAGCTGTTTTTT. Amino acids: CASSVGGGTGELFF.

The chain carries TRBV2 and TRBJ2-1, with TRBD2 matching 8 bases. The CDR3 extends over 15 amino acids. Germline trimming cut 8 bases from V and 7 bases from J; bases unmatched to any gene: 13. CDR1 is SNHLY and CDR2 is FYNNEI in the germline V gene. CDR3 residues: CASLGKRGRVNEQFF. CDR3 bases: TGTGCCAGCTTGGGGAAGCGGGGGCGTGTAAATGAGCAGTTCTTC.

The rearrangement joins TRBV27 to TRBJ2-7; tentative D call: TRBD1 (7 bases). With 11 bases removed from V and 1 base from J, the gap between germline ends came to 15 bases. The CDR3 runs 13 residues. Germline CDR1 reads MNHEY; CDR2 reads SMNVEV (reference sequence). CDR3 bases: TGTGCCTCAGGGGGGCGGCCGTCCTACGAGCAGTACTTC. Its protein product is CASGGRPSYEQYF.

The chain employs TRBV2 and TRBJ1-1; tentative D call: TRBD1 (6 bases). Trimming removed 5 bases from V and 4 bases from J, with 8 bases in between. This CDR3 comprises 12 residues. The germline V gene encodes CDR1 SNHLY and CDR2 FYNNEI. The CDR3 DNA reads as TGTGCCAGCAGTCCACAGGGCACTGAAGCTTTCTTT. This codes for CASSPQGTEAFF.